The 7 T cell receptor beta chains below all came from one sample that was sequenced in a study of T cells in Graves' hyperthyroidism and ophthalmopathy. RNA transcripts provided the source from which TCR beta CDR3 regions were amplified. The study used the HTBI primer set for a first-round RT-PCR of the TCR CDR3. A single record per CDR3 protein comes from TCRdb applying MiXCR to the multiplex PCR reads. Here the sample spans about 420,000 distinct CDR3 sequences, less than 20% being singletons. Source material: blood. Every receptor here comes from a woman aged 18-29 years with Graves' hyperthyroidism.

This clonotype came up many times. This sequence joins TRBV12-3 or TRBV12-4 and TRBJ1-4; perhaps TRBD1 as D (5 bases). Trimming took off 6 bases at V and 0 bases at J, with 11 bases between the two ends. The CDR3 is 15 amino acids. CDR3 residues: CASRRQLATNEKLFF. For the CDR3, the DNA is TGTGCCAGCAGACGACAGCTTGCAACTAATGAAAAACTGTTTTTT.

This clonotype was detected many times. The chain has TRBV6-1 and TRBJ2-1, with 9 positions matching TRBD2. J lost 5 bases, V lost 1 base, and 9 bases had no gene match. The CDR3 length is 17 residues. Germline V gives CDR1 MNHNS, CDR2 SASEGT. The DNA for the CDR3 is TGTGCCAGCAGTGAAGATAGGCGGGGGGGCTTCAACAATGAGCAGTTCTTC. Encoded protein: CASSEDRRGGFNNEQFF.

There are many counts of this clonotype. The CDR3 sequence: CASSSLRTGGYEQYF. In DNA form, the CDR3 reads TGTGCCAGCAGTTCCTTGCGGACAGGGGGCTACGAGCAGTACTTC. The chain links TRBV28 to TRBJ2-7; the match to TRBD1 covers 10 bases. The CDR3 contains 15 residues. CDR1 is MDHEN, CDR2 SYDVKM, per germline. V was pared by 4 bases and J by 3 bases, with 6 bases of the junction left unmatched.

A few counts support this clonotype. The J gene is TRBJ2-3, the V gene TRBV18; D unresolved. The CDR3 runs to 15 residues. Germline V gene sequence: CDR1 KGHSH, CDR2 LQKENI. V was shortened by 4 bases and J by 2 bases, with 13 bases between the two germline ends. The chain's CDR3 is CASSHNNPPTDTQYF. In nucleotides, the CDR3 is TGTGCCAGCTCACACAACAATCCCCCCACAGATACGCAGTATTTT.

This clonotype was seen at least ten times. This chain connects TRBV28 to TRBJ2-6; D not resolved. The V gene's germline CDR1 is MDHEN and CDR2 SYDVKM. Trimming stripped 5 bases from V and 0 bases from J, with 5 bases between. The CDR3 contains 14 residues. The CDR3 nucleotides read TGTGCCAGCAGTCCCTCCTCTGGGGCCAACGTCCTGACTTTC. Its protein product is CASSPSSGANVLTF.

At least ten counts were recorded for this clonotype. The chain uses TRBV5-1 and TRBJ1-1, with D perhaps TRBD1 (5 bases). CDR3 size: 15 residues. Germline V gives CDR1 SGHRS, CDR2 YFSETQ. Trimming shortened V by 0 bases and J by 4 bases, and 13 bases separated the two germline ends. As DNA, the CDR3 is TGCGCCAGCAGCTTGGAAGCAGGGTCCGTCACTGAAGCTTTCTTT. Its translation is CASSLEAGSVTEAFF.

This clonotype was observed once. This rearrangement joins TRBV29-1 to TRBJ2-1; D may correspond to TRBD1 or TRBD2 (5 bases each). CDR1 and CDR2 (germline): SQVTM, ANQGSEA. This CDR3 contains 15 residues. Between the trimmed V and J ends, which lost 5 bases and 9 bases, there was a span of 23 bases. The CDR3 nucleotides read TGCAGCGTTTCCCAATCCGGGACCCCCCATTCTGAGCAGTTCTTC. Encoded protein: CSVSQSGTPHSEQFF.